These 25 T cell receptor beta chains originate from one sample sequenced in a study of OX40 agonist ivuxolimab in advanced cancers. Profiled with immunoSEQ multiplex PCR; TCRdb holds only in-frame clones, not every one. Among tens of thousands of clones listed, around nine tenths were seen once. This specimen consisted of CD4+ or CD8+ T cells sorted from blood, obtained in a trial of the OX40 agonist ivuxolimab. Receptor source: an adult with an advanced solid tumor such as melanoma, head and neck, liver or kidney cancer.

The chain has TRBV28 and TRBJ1-1; 9 bases fit TRBD1. CDR1 and CDR2 from the germline V gene are MDHEN and SYDVKM. J lost 7 bases, V lost 1 base, and 7 bases had no gene match. The CDR3 runs to 15 residues. As DNA, the CDR3 is TGTGCCAGCAGTTTATTGGGGACAGGGTACGATGAAGCTTTCTTT. Its protein product is CASSLLGTGYDEAFF.

The chain carries TRBV6-5 and TRBJ2-5; no reliable D call. Germline CDR1 MNHEY, CDR2 SVGAGI. V lost 3 bases, J lost 5 bases, and 4 bases lay in between. The CDR3 runs 11 residues. CDR3 protein: CASSYQETQYF. In DNA form, the CDR3 reads TGTGCCAGCAGTTATCAGGAGACCCAGTACTTC.

This rearrangement joins TRBV6-5 to TRBJ1-5; TRBD1 is a possible D gene (6 bases). Per germline, CDR1 MNHEY and CDR2 SVGAGI. The CDR3 is 16 amino acids. The ends were cut back, 0 bases at V and 2 bases at J, with 11 bases in the middle. CDR3 residues: CASSYSHRAGNQPQHF. CDR3 bases: TGTGCCAGCAGTTACTCGCACAGGGCTGGCAATCAGCCCCAGCATTTT.

This clone counts as medium-sized. The genes are TRBV5-4 and TRBJ2-7; 8 bases match TRBD1. The V gene's germline CDR1 is SGHNT and CDR2 YYREEE (reference sequence). V was clipped by 7 bases and J by 3 bases; unmatched bases: 6. This CDR3 contains 13 residues. The CDR3 DNA is TGTGCCAGCTCGGACAGGGCCAACTACGAGCAGTACTTC. Its translation: CASSDRANYEQYF.

The chain recombines TRBV28 with TRBJ2-1; 9 bases map to TRBD2. After removal of 5 bases from V and 4 bases from J, the junction contained 9 bases not matched to a gene. This CDR3 is built from 16 residues. CDR1 is MDHEN, CDR2 SYDVKM, per germline. The CDR3 DNA follows: TGTGCCAGCAGTAAGGGACTAGCCGAAGTTTACAATGAGCAGTTCTTC. Its protein product is CASSKGLAEVYNEQFF.

This chain connects TRBV6-5 to TRBJ2-6; D ambiguous. V was trimmed by 6 bases and J by 0 bases, leaving 6 bases between them. There are 14 residues in the CDR3. Germline loops: CDR1 MNHEY, CDR2 SVGAGI. The CDR3 reads CASSLASGANVLTF. In nucleotides, the CDR3 is TGTGCCAGCAGCCTTGCCTCTGGGGCCAACGTCCTGACTTTC.

The gene calls are TRBV9 and TRBJ1-3; D gene unclear. Looked up from germline, CDR1 is SGDLS and CDR2 is YYNGEE. V gave up 7 bases and J gave up 0 bases, with 8 bases separating them. The CDR3 spans 13 residues. The CDR3 nucleotides are TGTGCCAGCGGACGGGACTCTGGAAACACCATATATTTT. Its translation is CASGRDSGNTIYF.

J is TRBJ2-3 and V is TRBV19, with D possibly TRBD2 on 5 matching bases. V was clipped by 1 base and J by 5 bases, with 10 bases between them. Per germline, CDR1 LNHDA and CDR2 SQIVND (reference sequence). The CDR3 runs to 14 residues. CDR3 protein: CASSIVLAGDTQYF. Here the CDR3 DNA reads TGTGCCAGTAGTATAGTATTGGCGGGAGATACGCAGTATTTT.

This clone appeared a few times. Here the CDR3 DNA reads TGTGCCAGCAGTTCCACGGGACTAGGGTACAATGAGCAGTTCTTC. Its protein is CASSSTGLGYNEQFF. The J gene is TRBJ2-1, the V gene TRBV28; TRBD2 agrees at 8 bases. This CDR3 contains 15 residues. The V gene's germline CDR1 is MDHEN and CDR2 SYDVKM. V trimming: 4 bases; J trimming: 4 bases; junction bases outside the gene matches: 6. The full variable domain, completed using reference TRBV28 and TRBJ2-1, is DVKVTQSSRYLVKRTGEKVFLECVQDMDHENMFWYRQDPGLGLRLIYFSYDVKMKEKGDIPEGYSVSREKKERFSLILESASTNQTSMYLCASSSTGLGYNEQFFGPGTRLTVL.

The chain combines TRBV15 with TRBJ2-5; TRBD2 aligns across 10 bases. J lost 2 bases, V lost 3 bases, and 6 bases had no gene match. CDR3 length equals 16 residues. Germline V lookup: CDR1 LNHNV, CDR2 YYDKDF (reference sequence). Written as DNA, the CDR3 is TGTGCCACCAGCAGTGATAGCGGGGGGCTACAAGAGACCCAGTACTTC. Translating gives CATSSDSGGLQETQYF.

The J gene is TRBJ1-1, the V gene TRBV7-2; 9 bases fit TRBD1. Germline V gene sequence: CDR1 SGHTA, CDR2 FQGNSA. This CDR3 contains 17 residues. V lost 5 bases and J lost 7; bases outside the gene matches: 17. CDR3 nucleotide sequence: TGTGCCAGCAGCCGCCTCCCGGGACAGGGAATTTGGGGTGAAGCTTTCTTT. This codes for CASSRLPGQGIWGEAFF. Full variable domain (rest looked up from reference TRBV7-2 and TRBJ1-1): GAGVSQSPSNKVTEKGKDVELRCDPISGHTALYWYRQSLGQGLEFLIYFQGNSAPDKSGLPSDRFSAERTGGSVSTLTIQRTQQEDSAVYLCASSRLPGQGIWGEAFFGQGTRLTVV.

J is TRBJ2-7 and V is TRBV28; TRBD1 matches at 8 bases. The CDR3 is made up of 14 amino acids. The junction had 2 bases not matched to a gene; V was cut back by 4 bases and J by 0 bases. Germline CDR1 MDHEN, CDR2 SYDVKM. The CDR3 DNA reads as TGTGCCAGCAGTTGGACAGGGAGCTCCTACGAGCAGTACTTC. This gives the protein CASSWTGSSYEQYF.

CDR3 sequence: CASSLIGSGPLSYNEQFF. CDR3 nucleotides: TGTGCCAGCAGCTTGATCGGTAGCGGGCCGCTTTCCTACAATGAGCAGTTCTTC. This chain joins TRBV5-4 and TRBJ2-1, with TRBD2 matching over 7 bases. V was clipped by 1 base and J by 1 base; unmatched bases: 11. CDR3 size: 18 residues. The germline gives CDR1 SGHNT, CDR2 YYREEE (reference sequence).

The CDR3 spells CASRGTGANSPLHF. The CDR3 nucleotides are TGTGCCAGCAGAGGGACAGGGGCCAATTCACCCCTCCACTTT. The V gene is TRBV9, the J gene TRBJ1-6; 10 nucleotides align to TRBD1. CDR1 is SGDLS and CDR2 is YYNGEE in the germline V gene. The V gene end was trimmed by 5 bases and the J gene end by 7 bases; junction bases not matched to a gene: 3. This CDR3 is 14 amino acids long.

This chain joins TRBV28 and TRBJ1-1, with D perhaps TRBD1 (5 bases). The CDR3 runs 14 residues. The germline CDR1 and CDR2 sequences are MDHEN and SYDVKM. V lost 5 bases, J lost 6 bases, and 16 bases lay in between. CDR3 in amino acids: CASSPGRVIPEAFF. The CDR3 DNA reads TGTGCCAGCAGTCCGGGCAGGGTGATTCCTGAAGCTTTCTTT.

Comments on this clone: Other DNA sequences in the sample encode the same CDR3. The rearrangement joins TRBV6-5 to TRBJ1-1; maybe TRBD1 (5 bases). The CDR3 sequence is 13 residues long. Germline CDR1 and CDR2: MNHEY and SVGAGI. Trimming removed 2 bases from V and 5 bases from J, with 9 bases in between. The CDR3 spells CASSYGAGTEAFF. The CDR3 DNA reads TGTGCCAGCAGTTACGGGGCAGGGACTGAAGCTTTCTTT.

The CDR3 spells CASSIRGSDNEQFF. The CDR3 DNA is TGTGCCAGTAGTATAAGAGGGAGTGACAATGAGCAGTTCTTC. The J gene is TRBJ2-1, the V gene TRBV19; perhaps TRBD2 as D (5 bases). This CDR3 is built from 14 residues. V gave up 2 bases and J gave up 5 bases, with 10 bases separating them. From germline, CDR1 is LNHDA and CDR2 SQIVND (reference sequence).

The V and J genes are TRBV27 and TRBJ2-3; D might be TRBD2 (6 bases). This CDR3 is 15 amino acids long. Trimming shortened V by 2 bases and J by 0 bases, and 9 bases separated the two germline ends. Germline CDR1 and CDR2: MNHEY and SMNVEV (reference sequence). CDR3 amino acids: CASSLAGTSTDTQYF. The CDR3 bases are TGTGCCAGCAGTTTAGCGGGGACTAGCACAGATACGCAGTATTTT.

V and J are TRBV9 and TRBJ1-5; 7 bases are a match to TRBD1. There are 15 residues in the CDR3. CDR1 and CDR2 from the germline V gene are SGDLS and YYNGEE. Trimming took 4 bases from V and 5 from J; bases not matched to a gene: 9. The CDR3 region has the DNA TGTGCCAGCAGCCCAAAAGGGACAGACTATCAGCCCCAGCATTTT. Translated, it gives CASSPKGTDYQPQHF.

The genes are TRBV6-6 and TRBJ2-7, with 10 bases aligning to TRBD2. CDR3 length: 14 residues. V was pared by 6 bases and J by 4 bases, with 6 bases of the junction left unmatched. Germline V gene data show CDR1 as MNHNY and CDR2 as SVGAGI (reference sequence). The CDR3 region is CASSPILAGYEQYF. CDR3 coding DNA: TGTGCCAGCAGCCCAATACTAGCGGGATACGAGCAGTACTTC.

The genes are TRBV9 and TRBJ2-2, with D possibly being TRBD2 (5 bases). Germline V gene sequence: CDR1 SGDLS, CDR2 YYNGEE. V lost 0 bases, J lost 4 bases, and 10 bases lay in between. The CDR3 runs 15 residues. The CDR3 sequence is CASSVEGGGTGELFF. The CDR3, as DNA: TGTGCCAGCAGCGTAGAAGGTGGAGGCACCGGGGAGCTGTTTTTT.

The V call is TRBV9, the J call TRBJ2-2; 7 bases map to TRBD1. This CDR3 comprises 15 residues. Trimming cost V 3 bases and J 8 bases; bases outside gene matches: 10. Germline V gene lookup returns CDR1 SGDLS and CDR2 YYNGEE. CDR3 nucleotides: TGTGCCAGCAGCGGGGTGACAGGGCCCCTAGGGGAGCTGTTTTTT. Protein: CASSGVTGPLGELFF.

This chain joins TRBV4-1 and TRBJ2-7; TRBD1 is a possible D gene (6 bases). The CDR3 consists of 15 residues. Germline assignment: CDR1 MGHRA and CDR2 YSYEKL. Trimming left V 4 bases short and J 0 bases short, with 13 bases between. CDR3 nucleotides: TGCGCCAGCAGCCGAGAAAGGACAGTCTCCTACGAGCAGTACTTC. It specifies CASSRERTVSYEQYF.

The gene calls are TRBV6-1 and TRBJ2-5, with 8 bases fitting TRBD2. The germline gives CDR1 MNHNS, CDR2 SASEGT. The CDR3 is 15 residues long. The V gene end was trimmed by 5 bases and the J gene end by 4 bases; junction bases not matched to a gene: 9. The CDR3 sequence is CASSFLAGRGETQYF. CDR3 bases: TGTGCCAGCAGTTTTTTAGCGGGGAGGGGAGAGACCCAGTACTTC.

This chain connects TRBV7-3 to TRBJ2-7; 8 bases fit TRBD1. This CDR3 has 14 residues. The germline gives CDR1 SGHTA, CDR2 FQGTGA. J was trimmed by 2 bases and V by 5 bases; bases with no gene match: 5. This CDR3 is CASSLGQGTYEQYF. CDR3 sequence (DNA): TGTGCCAGCAGCCTAGGACAGGGAACCTACGAGCAGTACTTC. Full variable domain (rest looked up from reference TRBV7-3 and TRBJ2-7): GAGVSQTPSNKVTEKGKYVELRCDPISGHTALYWYRQSLGQGPEFLIYFQGTGAADDSGLPNDRFFAVRPEGSVSTLKIQRTERGDSAVYLCASSLGQGTYEQYFGPGTRLTVT.